The clone carrying this T cell receptor beta chain occurred a few times. This sample stems from a study of shared clonotypes between healthy human individuals. Generated by immunoSEQ multiplex PCR, the TCRdb table keeps only in-frame clones and is missing some. The table has 490,000 or so clones, 76% seen once. This receptor was taken from a woman between 40 and 55 years old in good health. Some clones in this sample may be carry-over from other donors' samples. Sequencing input: PBMCs.

CDR3 DNA: TGCGCCAGCAGCTCGACCCCCTACGAGCAGTACTTC. Residues: CASSSTPYEQYF. The genes are TRBV5-1 and TRBJ2-7; D not certain. V lost 3 bases and J 2 bases, leaving 6 bases between the germline ends. This CDR3 region has 12 residues. Germline V gene data show CDR1 as SGHRS and CDR2 as YFSETQ.